This TCR beta chain comes out of a study of shared T cell receptors in the human thymus (dated by TCRdb to the early 2020s). A note on the overall study: The study examined how self-reactive, shared T-cell receptor alpha chains are generated in the human thymus.

For this clone: Its antigen target is currently unknown. One base away there is no much larger clone; base qualities are not given.

The germline V end is reduced by 4 bases and the J end by 7 bases; junction bases left unmatched: 8. The CDR3, cysteine through phenylalanine, is 17 amino acids long. Left in the record is the CDR3 DNA by itself, 51 bases read in frame from the first base. CDR1 is given as SGHRS and CDR2 as YFSETQ, both from the germline V gene. Library preparation employed the immunoSEQ multiplex PCR assay. The source is immuneACCESS, and TCRdb retained only in-frame sequences with V and J called. Part of the clones is not carried over; for the studies checked, unresolved V genes explain less than half of this, and the remainder is unexplained. A total of about 380,000 clones appear in this sample, over 90% of them only once. The top ten clonotypes cover 0.02% of the sample.

Rearrangement joined TRBV5-1 to TRBJ2-1, with TRBD2 identical over 16 junction bases. The sequence came from a human donor. Specimen: thymocytes. The CDR3 protein: CASSRGTSGRACNEQFF. The base sequence is TGCGCCAGCAGCCGCGGGACTAGCGGGAGGGCCTGTAATGAGCAGTTCTTC.